Listed below are T cell receptor beta chains from one sample, sequenced in a study of beta chain features in type 1 diabetes. The table came from immunoSEQ multiplex PCR; TCRdb's copy has only in-frame clones and leaves some out. Of more than 300,000 clones in the sample, 8.5% to 10% were seen once. The sequencing input was central memory CD4+ T cells from blood. The receptor source for this set is a man between 25 and 39 years old with type 1 diabetes. Each CDR3 is given with its conserved first and last residue. D genes are given only for firm matches. The size of a clone is reported for some rows only, either as once, few or many, or as a class for expanded clones.

V gene	D gene	clone size	J gene	CDR3 protein	CDR3 DNA
TRBV7-7	NA	few	TRBJ2-6	CATVGAGSGANVLTF	TGTGCTACCGTTGGGGCCGGCTCTGGGGCCAACGTCCTGACTTTC
TRBV28	NA	few	TRBJ1-2	CASNPSGVNYGYTF	TGTGCCAGCAACCCATCGGGGGTCAACTATGGCTACACCTTC
TRBV5-1	NA	NA	TRBJ2-6	CASSLKGGSGANVLTF	TGCGCCAGCAGCTTGAAGGGGGGCTCTGGGGCCAACGTCCTGACTTTC
TRBV2	NA	NA	TRBJ1-2	CASSGTAGGYTF	TGTGCCAGCAGCGGGACGGCGGGTGGCTACACCTTC
TRBV30	NA	NA	TRBJ2-2	CAWSYNTGELFF	TGTGCCTGGAGTTATAACACCGGGGAGCTGTTTTTT
TRBV6-5	NA	NA	TRBJ2-7	CASSYQALYEQYF	TGTGCCAGCAGTTACCAGGCATTGTACGAGCAGTACTTC
TRBV11-2	TRBD1	NA	TRBJ1-4	CASSYAPGQTNEKLFF	TGTGCCAGCAGTTATGCGCCGGGACAGACTAATGAAAAACTGTTTTTT
TRBV2	NA	NA	TRBJ2-2	CASRADRRELFF	TGTGCCAGCAGGGCGGACAGAAGGGAGCTGTTTTTT
TRBV5-1	NA	few	TRBJ1-2	CASTPGTGSNYGYTF	TGCGCCAGCACGCCCGGGACGGGATCTAACTATGGCTACACCTTC
TRBV2	NA	NA	TRBJ2-5	CASGRGKQETQYF	TGTGCCAGCGGAAGGGGTAAACAAGAGACCCAGTACTTC
TRBV4-2	TRBD2	many	TRBJ2-7	CASSQKLAGGGEQYF	TGTGCCAGCAGCCAAAAACTAGCGGGAGGGGGCGAGCAGTACTTC
TRBV10-1	NA	NA	TRBJ2-1	CASSDPGMGLNEQFF	TGCGCCAGCAGTGACCCGGGGATGGGCCTCAATGAGCAGTTCTTC
TRBV5-1	TRBD2	NA	TRBJ2-3	CASSFGTSGSDTQYF	TGCGCCAGCAGCTTCGGGACTAGCGGGAGCGATACGCAGTATTTT
TRBV9	NA	NA	TRBJ1-5	CASSVGGHSNQPQHF	TGTGCCAGCAGCGTAGGGGGGCATAGCAATCAGCCCCAGCATTTT
TRBV4-1	NA	NA	TRBJ2-7	CASSQGRLYPYEQYF	TGCGCCAGCAGCCAAGGTCGGCTCTACCCCTACGAGCAGTACTTC
TRBV7-9	NA	many	TRBJ2-7	CASRVSGVTYEQYF	TGTGCCAGCAGAGTTAGCGGAGTCACCTACGAGCAGTACTTC
TRBV9	NA	few	TRBJ2-3	CASSPLSTDTQYF	TGTGCCAGCAGCCCCCTCTCCACAGATACGCAGTATTTT
TRBV7-2	TRBD1	NA	TRBJ1-2	CASSVPGGGTGNYGYTF	TGTGCCAGCAGCGTACCAGGGGGCGGTACGGGAAACTATGGCTACACCTTC
TRBV6-4	NA	few	TRBJ2-1	CASSEGYNEQFF	TGTGCCAGCAGTGAGGGCTACAATGAGCAGTTCTTC
TRBV28	NA	many	TRBJ1-2	CASSLWPETYGYTF	TGTGCCAGCAGTTTATGGCCAGAAACCTATGGCTACACCTTC
TRBV21-1	NA	few	TRBJ1-1	CASSNDGHGTEAFF	TGTGCCAGCAGCAATGACGGACATGGGACTGAAGCTTTCTTT
TRBV11-2	TRBD1	few	TRBJ2-4	CASKAFEGAGDIQYF	TGTGCCAGCAAAGCTTTTGAGGGGGCAGGAGACATTCAGTACTTC
TRBV7-3	NA	few	TRBJ2-7	CASSSLLDRVTSYEQYF	TGTGCCAGCAGCTCTCTCCTCGACAGAGTTACTTCCTACGAGCAGTACTTC
TRBV25-1	NA	few	TRBJ1-5	CASSGRDSNQPQHF	TGTGCCAGCAGTGGCAGGGATAGCAATCAGCCCCAGCATTTT
TRBV5-6	TRBD1	NA	TRBJ1-4	CASSAVTGGNEKLFF	TGTGCCAGCAGCGCCGTGACAGGGGGTAATGAAAAACTGTTTTTT
TRBV15	TRBD2	few	TRBJ2-7	CATSRDQREGREQYF	TGTGCCACCAGCAGAGACCAGCGGGAGGGCCGCGAGCAGTACTTC
TRBV13	TRBD1	few	TRBJ1-5	CASSRGQGNQPQHF	TGTGCCAGCAGCCGCGGACAGGGTAATCAGCCCCAGCATTTT
TRBV6-1	TRBD2	NA	TRBJ2-1	CASSDRTSGTFF	TGTGCCAGCAGTGACCGGACTAGCGGGACCTTCTTC
TRBV9	NA	few	TRBJ2-1	CASSVRFGSVSYNEQFF	TGTGCCAGCAGCGTAAGATTCGGGAGCGTCTCCTACAATGAGCAGTTCTTC
TRBV7-2	TRBD2	NA	TRBJ2-1	CASSFNRGTSSYNEQFF	TGTGCCAGCAGCTTCAACCGGGGGACTAGCTCCTACAATGAGCAGTTCTTC
TRBV11-2	NA	few	TRBJ1-4	CASSLVGPGRKLFF	TGTGCCAGCAGCTTAGTGGGTCCGGGACGAAAACTGTTTTTT
TRBV23-1	NA	few	TRBJ1-2	CASSGAGYYGYTF	TGCGCCAGCAGCGGGGCAGGATACTATGGCTACACCTTC
TRBV7-9	NA	NA	TRBJ2-1	CASSLASNEQFF	TGTGCCAGCAGCTTAGCCAGCAATGAGCAGTTCTTC
TRBV2	NA	few	TRBJ1-4	CATRFDSLATNEKLFF	TGTGCCACCAGGTTTGACAGCCTTGCAACTAATGAAAAACTGTTTTTT
TRBV7-9	NA	many	TRBJ2-7	CASSLMSGVDEQYF	TGTGCCAGCAGCTTAATGTCCGGGGTGGACGAGCAGTACTTC
TRBV18	NA	many	TRBJ2-3	CASSPPNEDTQYF	TGTGCCAGCTCACCACCGAACGAAGATACGCAGTATTTT
TRBV28	NA	few	TRBJ2-3	CASSMGKAPTQYF	TGTGCCAGCAGTATGGGTAAGGCCCCTACGCAGTATTTT
TRBV2	TRBD1	NA	TRBJ2-5	CATQMDRQGTQYF	TGTGCCACACAAATGGACAGGCAAGGGACCCAGTACTTC
TRBV7-8	NA	many	TRBJ2-3	CASSLGRHPSTDTQYF	TGTGCCAGCAGCTTAGGGAGGCATCCTAGCACAGATACGCAGTATTTT
TRBV7-2	NA	many	TRBJ1-3	CASSATGNTIYF	TGTGCCAGCAGCGCCACGGGAAACACCATATATTTT
TRBV7-2	TRBD2	NA	TRBJ2-7	CASSLAFRREGQGYEQYF	TGTGCCAGCAGCTTAGCGTTCAGGCGGGAGGGCCAGGGGTACGAGCAGTACTTC
TRBV25-1	TRBD1	few	TRBJ1-5	CASSNEDRDSQPQHF	TGTGCCAGCAGCAACGAGGACAGGGATAGTCAGCCCCAGCATTTT
TRBV11-2	NA	few	TRBJ2-5	CASSFSPRETQYF	TGTGCCAGCAGCTTTAGTCCAAGGGAGACCCAGTACTTC
TRBV2	NA	many	TRBJ2-7	CASIGRTYEQYF	TGTGCCAGCATTGGCAGAACCTACGAGCAGTACTTC
TRBV6-5	TRBD1	NA	TRBJ1-1	CAISPGTGLNTEAFF	TGTGCCATCAGTCCCGGGACAGGGCTGAACACTGAAGCTTTCTTT
TRBV7-3	NA	few	TRBJ2-1	CASSRLGGNEQFF	TGTGCCAGCAGTCGACTAGGGGGGAATGAGCAGTTCTTC
TRBV7-2	TRBD1	few	TRBJ2-1	CASSSDSRGQVQNEQFF	TGTGCCAGCAGCTCAGACTCCAGGGGACAGGTTCAGAATGAGCAGTTCTTC
TRBV28	NA	NA	TRBJ2-3	CASSLSGGLERTDTQYF	TGTGCCAGCAGTTTATCGGGTGGGTTGGAAAGAACAGATACGCAGTATTTT
TRBV10-3	NA	few	TRBJ2-7	CAISPLTGFYEQYF	TGTGCCATCAGCCCTCTAACGGGTTTCTACGAGCAGTACTTC
TRBV11-3	NA	few	TRBJ2-1	CASSLDLTRSSYNEQFF	TGTGCCAGCAGCTTAGATCTTACAAGGAGCTCCTACAATGAGCAGTTCTTC
TRBV29-1	NA	few	TRBJ1-1	CSVVRSPADTEAFF	TGCAGCGTTGTTAGGTCACCTGCGGACACTGAAGCTTTCTTT
TRBV6-1	NA	NA	TRBJ2-5	CASSGGEARGFQETQYF	TGTGCCAGCAGTGGCGGGGAGGCTAGGGGGTTCCAAGAGACCCAGTACTTC
TRBV6-1	TRBD1	NA	TRBJ2-3	CASSRQGPDTQYF	TGTGCCAGCAGCAGACAGGGACCAGATACGCAGTATTTT
TRBV27	NA	many	TRBJ2-7	CASNLKSGAGEQYF	TGTGCCAGCAACCTAAAATCAGGGGCGGGAGAGCAGTACTTC
TRBV29-1	NA	few	TRBJ2-1	CSDRLNRASYNEQFF	TGCAGCGACCGCTTAAACAGGGCCTCCTACAATGAGCAGTTCTTC